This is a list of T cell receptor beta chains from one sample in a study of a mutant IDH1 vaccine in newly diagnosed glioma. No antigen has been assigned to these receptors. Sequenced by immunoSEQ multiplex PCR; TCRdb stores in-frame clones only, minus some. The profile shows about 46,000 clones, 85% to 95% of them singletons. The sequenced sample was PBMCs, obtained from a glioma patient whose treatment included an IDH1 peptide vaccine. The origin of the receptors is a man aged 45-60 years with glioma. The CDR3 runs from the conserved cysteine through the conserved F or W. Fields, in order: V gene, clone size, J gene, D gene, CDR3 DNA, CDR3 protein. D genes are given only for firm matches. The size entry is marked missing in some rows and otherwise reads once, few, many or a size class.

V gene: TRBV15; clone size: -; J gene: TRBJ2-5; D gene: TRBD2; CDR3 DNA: TGTGCCACCAGCAGGGGGGGACTAGCGGGCCAAGAGACCCAGTACTTC; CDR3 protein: CATSRGGLAGQETQYF
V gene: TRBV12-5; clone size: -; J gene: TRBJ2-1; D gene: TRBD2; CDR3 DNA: TGTGCTAGTGGTTTGGACCTAACTAGCGGGGGGGGTCATAGTGAGCAGTTCTTC; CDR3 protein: CASGLDLTSGGGHSEQFF
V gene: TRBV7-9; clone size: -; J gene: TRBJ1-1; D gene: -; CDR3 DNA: TGTGCCAGCGAGGAGAGCGAAGTAGCTTTCTTT; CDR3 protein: CASEESEVAFF
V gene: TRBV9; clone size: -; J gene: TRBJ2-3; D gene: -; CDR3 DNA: TGTGCCAGCAGCAAACAGGGTACAGATACGCAGTATTTT; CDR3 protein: CASSKQGTDTQYF
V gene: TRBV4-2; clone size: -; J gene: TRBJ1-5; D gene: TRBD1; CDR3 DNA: TGTGCCAGCAGCCAAGAGACAGGGGGCGGTCAGCCCCAGCATTTT; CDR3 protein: CASSQETGGGQPQHF
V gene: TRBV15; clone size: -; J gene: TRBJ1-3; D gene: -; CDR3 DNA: TGTGCCACCAGCGAGGACGGCCGCTCTGGAAACACCATATATTTT; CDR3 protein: CATSEDGRSGNTIYF
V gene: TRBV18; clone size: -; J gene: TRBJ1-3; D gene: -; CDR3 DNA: TGTGCCAGCTCACCAAATGGGGTCAGCTCTGGAAACACCATATATTTT; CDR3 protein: CASSPNGVSSGNTIYF
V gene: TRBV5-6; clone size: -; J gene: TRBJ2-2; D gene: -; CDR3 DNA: TGTGCCAGCAGCTTGGTAAACAGTCACACCGGGGAGCTGTTTTTT; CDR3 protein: CASSLVNSHTGELFF
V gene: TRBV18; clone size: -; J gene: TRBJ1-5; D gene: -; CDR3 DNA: TGTGCCAGCTCACCAGCGGGGGGAGGTCAGCCCCAGCATTTT; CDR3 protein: CASSPAGGGQPQHF
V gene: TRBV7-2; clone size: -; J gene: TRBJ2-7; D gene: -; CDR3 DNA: TGTGCCAGCAGCTTTAGCGGAACCTACGAGCAGTACTTC; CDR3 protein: CASSFSGTYEQYF
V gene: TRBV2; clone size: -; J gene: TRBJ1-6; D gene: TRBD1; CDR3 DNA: TGTGCCAGCAGTGATGGGTTAGGGGGCGCGGGAGGATCACCCCTCCACTTT; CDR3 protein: CASSDGLGGAGGSPLHF
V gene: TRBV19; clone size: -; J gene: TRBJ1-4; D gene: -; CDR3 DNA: TGTGCCAGTAGCACAGAAGGGATCGATGGAAAACTGTTTTTT; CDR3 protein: CASSTEGIDGKLFF
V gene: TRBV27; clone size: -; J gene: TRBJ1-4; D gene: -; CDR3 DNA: TGTGCCAGCAGTTTATTGGGCCAGCCTAATGAAAAACTGTTTTTT; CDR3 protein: CASSLLGQPNEKLFF
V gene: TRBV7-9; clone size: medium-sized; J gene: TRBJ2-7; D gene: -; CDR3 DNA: TGTGCCAGCAGCCTCAAACCCTACGAGCAGTACTTC; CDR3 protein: CASSLKPYEQYF
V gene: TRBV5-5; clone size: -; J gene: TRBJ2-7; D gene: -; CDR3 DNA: TGTGCCAGCAGCTTGGAGTCCTACGAGCAGTACTTC; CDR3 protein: CASSLESYEQYF
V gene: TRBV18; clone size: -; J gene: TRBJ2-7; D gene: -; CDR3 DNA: TGTGCCAGCTCAGCCGATAGGGGCGGCAACGAGCAGTACTTC; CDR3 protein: CASSADRGGNEQYF
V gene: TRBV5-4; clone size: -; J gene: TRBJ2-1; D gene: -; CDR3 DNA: TGTGCCAGCAGCTTGGCTGCAGGGCTTACGGGGAATGAGCAGTTCTTC; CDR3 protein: CASSLAAGLTGNEQFF
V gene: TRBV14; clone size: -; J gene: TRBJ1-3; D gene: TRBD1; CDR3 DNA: TGTGCCAGCAGCCATAGAGGGACAGGTTACCTTACTGCGCCCTCTGGAAACACCATATATTTT; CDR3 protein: CASSHRGTGYLTAPSGNTIYF
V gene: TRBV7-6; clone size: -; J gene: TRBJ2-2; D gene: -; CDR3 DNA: TGTGCCAGCAGCTTAGGAGTGGCGGGGCTAACGAACACCGGGGAGCTGTTTTTT; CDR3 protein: CASSLGVAGLTNTGELFF
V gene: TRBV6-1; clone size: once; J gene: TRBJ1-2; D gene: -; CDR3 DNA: TGTGCCAGCAGTGAAGCCCGGGGCAGCCTTGGCTACACCTTC; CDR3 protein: CASSEARGSLGYTF
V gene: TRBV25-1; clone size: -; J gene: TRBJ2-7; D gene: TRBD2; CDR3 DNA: TGTGCCAGCACACCGGGGGGTTTCCCAACCTACGAGCAGTACTTC; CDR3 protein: CASTPGGFPTYEQYF
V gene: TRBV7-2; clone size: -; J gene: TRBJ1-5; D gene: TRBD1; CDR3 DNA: TGTGCCAGCAGCTTATGGGGCAGGGGGGACAATCAGCCCCAGCATTTT; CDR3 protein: CASSLWGRGDNQPQHF
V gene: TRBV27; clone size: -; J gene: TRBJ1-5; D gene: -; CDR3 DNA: TGTGCCAGCAGTTTATTGGGACAGCCCCAGCATTTT; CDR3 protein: CASSLLGQPQHF
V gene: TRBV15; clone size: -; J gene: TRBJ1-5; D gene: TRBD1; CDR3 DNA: TGTGCCACCAGCAGAGATTTCGTCTCCTCGAAGGGACAGGGAAGGAATCAGCCCCAGCATTTT; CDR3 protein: CATSRDFVSSKGQGRNQPQHF
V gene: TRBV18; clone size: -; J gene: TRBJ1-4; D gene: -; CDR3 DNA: TGTGCCAGCTCACCGTGGCAGCGTAATGAAAAACTGTTTTTT; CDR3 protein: CASSPWQRNEKLFF
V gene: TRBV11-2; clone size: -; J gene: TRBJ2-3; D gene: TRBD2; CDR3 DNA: TGTGCCAGCAGCTCTAGCGGGAGCCTTTCAGATACGCAGTATTTT; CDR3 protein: CASSSSGSLSDTQYF
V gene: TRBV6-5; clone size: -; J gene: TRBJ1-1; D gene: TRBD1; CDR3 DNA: TGTGCCAGCAGTCGCCGACAGGGAAACACTGAAGCTTTCTTT; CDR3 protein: CASSRRQGNTEAFF
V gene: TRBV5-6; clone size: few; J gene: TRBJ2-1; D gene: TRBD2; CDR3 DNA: TGTGCCAGCAGCCAACCCGCGGGACTAGCGGGAGCAGGGAATGAGCAGTTCTTC; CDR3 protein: CASSQPAGLAGAGNEQFF
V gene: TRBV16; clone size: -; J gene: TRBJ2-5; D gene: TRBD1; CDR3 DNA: TGTGCCAGCAGCCAATCCCGGGACAGGGGCGCCCAAGAGACCCAGTACTTC; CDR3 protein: CASSQSRDRGAQETQYF
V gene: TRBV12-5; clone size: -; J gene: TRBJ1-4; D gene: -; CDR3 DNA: TGTGCTAGTGGTTCAAAGGCCAGGGACATCTCATCAACTAATGAAAAACTGTTTTTT; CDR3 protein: CASGSKARDISSTNEKLFF
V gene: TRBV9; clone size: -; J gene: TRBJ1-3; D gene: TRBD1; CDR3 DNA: TGTGCCAGCAGTACCACCGGGGGACAGGGGAACACCATATATTTT; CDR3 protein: CASSTTGGQGNTIYF
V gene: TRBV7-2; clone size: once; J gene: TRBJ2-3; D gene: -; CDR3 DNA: TGTGCCAGCAGCTTCTCCGGGAAAGCGCAGTATTTT; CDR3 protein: CASSFSGKAQYF
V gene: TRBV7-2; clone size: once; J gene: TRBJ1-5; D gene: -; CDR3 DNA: TGTGCCAGCAGCAAGGGGGAGAATCAGCCCCAGCATTTT; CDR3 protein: CASSKGENQPQHF